The entry that follows covers one T cell receptor (beta chain) sequence. As yet, its antigen is unknown. The germline V gene encodes CDR1 MNHEY and CDR2 SMNVEV (reference sequence). The CDR3 sequence is 13 residues long. The J segment lost 7 bases and the V segment lost 9 bases, leaving 7 bases of the junction unmatched. Scientists ran DNA taken from cultured CD4+ T cells through the Oncomine TCR Beta short-read assay for sequencing. TCRdb called the PCR reads again in MiXCR, with one record for every CDR3 protein. The sample shows approximately 4,200 distinct CDR3 sequences, roughly 21% of them seen only once. This specimen belongs to a study of vaccination and CD4 T cells after COVID-19. Study information: The convalescents were made up of six males and four females, two of whom were Hispanic. Cells were stimulated with overlapping spike peptide pools from SARS-CoV-2, HCoV-NL63, HCoV-OC43 and HCoV-229E.

Specified treatment: roughly ten-day PBMC culture with coronavirus spike peptide pools or control peptides (ViraFEST assay). Study conclusions and caveats: Median approximately 84% of reactive clones detected in convalescent patients emerged only post-vaccination.

The receptor was isolated from a human donor who had recovered from COVID-19. The sequenced material came from CD4+ T cells from blood, cultured in vitro. This rearrangement joins TRBV27 to TRBJ2-7, with 12 bases aligning to TRBD1. The CDR3, as DNA: TGTGCCAGGTCCGGGACAGGGGGCCGGGAGCAGTACTTC. It translates to CARSGTGGREQYF.